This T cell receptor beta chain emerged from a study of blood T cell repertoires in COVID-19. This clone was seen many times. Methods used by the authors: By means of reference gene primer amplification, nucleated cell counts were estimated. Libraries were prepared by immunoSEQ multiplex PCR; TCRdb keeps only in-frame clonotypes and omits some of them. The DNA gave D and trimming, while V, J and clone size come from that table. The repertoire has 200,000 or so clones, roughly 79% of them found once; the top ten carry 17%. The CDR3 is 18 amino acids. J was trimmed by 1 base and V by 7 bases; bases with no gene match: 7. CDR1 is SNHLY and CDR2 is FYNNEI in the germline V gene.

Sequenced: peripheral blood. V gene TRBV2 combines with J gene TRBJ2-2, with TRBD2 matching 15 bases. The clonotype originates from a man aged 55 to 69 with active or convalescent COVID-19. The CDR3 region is CASKKAGLAGGNTGELFF. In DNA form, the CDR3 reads TGTGCCAGCAAAAAAGCGGGACTAGCGGGAGGGAACACCGGGGAGCTGTTTTTT.